The rows below give T cell receptor beta chains drawn from one sample of a study of T cells in Graves' hyperthyroidism and ophthalmopathy. TCRdb reprocessed the multiplex PCR reads via MiXCR and lists one record per CDR3 protein. The sample holds a few hundred thousand distinct CDR3 sequences; approximately 16% are singletons and the top ten take 53%. The source material was blood. Receptors were obtained from a woman between 45 and 60 years old with Graves' hyperthyroidism. The CDR3 runs from the conserved cysteine through the conserved F or W. D genes are given only for firm matches. Rows may omit the clone size; those that give it use once, few, many or a size class.

len: 19
abundance: many
v_gene: TRBV12-5
j_gene: TRBJ2-1
d_gene: TRBD2
CDR3aa: CASGLVLTSGGQPYNEQFF
CDR3nt: TGTGCTAGTGGTTTGGTACTGACTAGCGGGGGGCAACCCTACAATGAGCAGTTCTTC

len: 14
abundance: many
v_gene: TRBV11-2
j_gene: TRBJ1-1
d_gene: TRBD1
CDR3aa: CASSGRTGGNEAFF
CDR3nt: TGTGCCAGCAGCGGGAGGACAGGGGGTAACGAAGCTTTCTTT

len: 12
abundance: many
v_gene: TRBV12-3/TRBV12-4
j_gene: TRBJ2-1
d_gene: NA
CDR3aa: CASSLDGDEQFF
CDR3nt: TGTGCCAGCAGTTTAGATGGGGATGAGCAGTTCTTC

len: 14
abundance: NA
v_gene: TRBV5-1
j_gene: TRBJ2-2
d_gene: NA
CDR3aa: CASSLYRQAGELFF
CDR3nt: TGCGCCAGCAGCTTGTACAGGCAGGCAGGGGAGCTGTTTTTT

len: 13
abundance: many
v_gene: TRBV5-1
j_gene: TRBJ2-1
d_gene: TRBD2
CDR3aa: CASSLGSGSGEFF
CDR3nt: TGCGCCAGCAGCTTGGGTAGCGGGAGTGGAGAGTTCTTC

len: 16
abundance: NA
v_gene: TRBV4-1
j_gene: TRBJ2-1
d_gene: NA
CDR3aa: CASSPLDLMAYNEQFF
CDR3nt: TGCGCCAGCAGCCCCCTCGACTTGATGGCTTACAATGAGCAGTTCTTC

len: 14
abundance: NA
v_gene: TRBV9
j_gene: TRBJ1-1
d_gene: NA
CDR3aa: CASAPFRDTSEAFF
CDR3nt: TGTGCCAGCGCTCCTTTTCGGGACACCAGTGAAGCTTTCTTT

len: 15
abundance: many
v_gene: TRBV5-1
j_gene: TRBJ2-7
d_gene: TRBD1
CDR3aa: CASSPQGTGPYEQYF
CDR3nt: TGCGCCAGCAGCCCACAAGGGACAGGGCCCTACGAGCAGTACTTC

len: 14
abundance: NA
v_gene: TRBV20-1
j_gene: TRBJ2-7
d_gene: TRBD2
CDR3aa: CSATRTSGFYEQYF
CDR3nt: TGCAGTGCTACAAGGACTAGCGGTTTCTACGAGCAGTACTTC

len: 14
abundance: few
v_gene: TRBV7-3
j_gene: TRBJ2-1
d_gene: NA
CDR3aa: CASSRVLGDNEQFF
CDR3nt: TGTGCCAGCAGCCGGGTCCTAGGGGACAATGAGCAGTTCTTC

len: 12
abundance: many
v_gene: TRBV7-9
j_gene: TRBJ2-3
d_gene: NA
CDR3aa: CASSTRVDTQYF
CDR3nt: TGTGCCAGCAGCACCAGGGTAGATACGCAGTATTTT

len: 15
abundance: few
v_gene: TRBV29-1
j_gene: TRBJ2-2
d_gene: TRBD2
CDR3aa: CSARVAGGPAGELFF
CDR3nt: TGCAGCGCCCGAGTTGCGGGAGGACCGGCCGGGGAGCTGTTTTTT